This T cell receptor (beta chain) was sequenced for a study of glioma-infiltrating T cells after dendritic cell vaccination. As for the study in general: Between the early 2000s and the early 2010s, patients got autologous tumor lysate-pulsed dendritic cell vaccines.

This clone appeared once. Trimming stripped 3 bases from V and 7 bases from J, with 10 bases between. The length of the CDR3 is 12 residues. Per the germline V gene, CDR1 is PRHDT and CDR2 is FYEKMQ (reference sequence). Time point meaning: after dendritic cell vaccination, including at tumor progression/relapse. Only patients with spare fresh-frozen tumor and over two years of follow-up were included. No glioblastoma patient carried an isocitrate dehydrogenase mutation. Profiled with immunoSEQ multiplex PCR; TCRdb holds only in-frame clones, not every one. The sample shows roughly 100,000 clones, around 90% of them seen only once.

This receptor was obtained from a human donor with glioblastoma. The source was blood, collected after dendritic cell vaccination. V and J are TRBV13 and TRBJ2-7; D is ambiguous. This CDR3 reads CASSFPRREQYF. The CDR3 DNA follows: TGTGCCAGCAGCTTCCCGAGGCGGGAGCAGTACTTC.